These 30 T cell receptor beta chains were sequenced from one sample in a study of blood T cell repertoires in COVID-19. Assay: immunoSEQ multiplex PCR; the TCRdb copy retains only in-frame clones and omits some. The top ten hold 35% to 45% of the sample, which has roughly 140,000 clones, 84% seen once. The sequenced material came from peripheral blood. These receptor sequences come from a human donor in a cohort sampled during active COVID-19.

The J gene is TRBJ2-7, the V gene TRBV19; 7 positions agree with TRBD1. V was pared by 3 bases and J by 2 bases, with 4 bases of the junction left unmatched. Germline values: CDR1 LNHDA, CDR2 SQIVND (reference sequence). This CDR3 has 14 amino acids. In DNA form, the CDR3 reads TGTGCCAGTAGTATCCGGGACAGTGCCTACGAGCAGTACTTC. This gives the protein CASSIRDSAYEQYF.

V usage is TRBV28 and J usage is TRBJ1-6; D is possibly TRBD1 (5 bases). The V end lost 6 bases, the J end lost 5 bases, and 20 bases lay between the germline ends. The CDR3 runs to 17 residues. Germline V gene sequence: CDR1 MDHEN, CDR2 SYDVKM. The DNA for the CDR3 is TGTGCCAGCAGCTACGTCCAGGGAAGGGCAAATAATTCACCCCTCCACTTT. Translating gives CASSYVQGRANNSPLHF.

V is TRBV19 and J is TRBJ1-1; D unclear. CDR1 is LNHDA and CDR2 is SQIVND in the germline V gene (reference sequence). The CDR3 is made up of 14 amino acids. Trimming removed 3 bases at V and 2 bases at J, with 10 bases between. The CDR3 here is CASSILSGNTEAFF. In nucleotides, the CDR3 is TGTGCCAGTAGTATTCTGTCGGGTAACACTGAAGCTTTCTTT.

V usage is TRBV19 and J usage is TRBJ1-4; 9 nucleotides match TRBD1. The junction had 16 bases not matched to a gene; V was cut back by 6 bases and J by 8 bases. Looked up from germline, CDR1 is LNHDA and CDR2 is SQIVND (reference sequence). CDR3 size: 17 residues. CDR3 DNA: TGTGCCAGTAGGGGAGGGACAGGGTGGATCTTTGGCGAAAAACTGTTTTTT. Translated, it gives CASRGGTGWIFGEKLFF. The entire variable domain, with the rest obtained from reference TRBV19 and TRBJ1-4, is as follows: DGGITQSPKYLFRKEGQNVTLSCEQNLNHDAMYWYRQDPGQGLRLIYYSQIVNDFQKGDIAEGYSVSREKKESFPLTVTSAQKNPTAFYLCASRGGTGWIFGEKLFFGSGTQLSVL.

This clone has only one observation. This chain uses TRBV5-1 with TRBJ1-2, with TRBD1 matching over 11 bases. The V gene's germline CDR1 is SGHRS and CDR2 YFSETQ. The CDR3 contains 14 residues. Losses at the gene ends were 4 bases for V and 5 bases for J; bases not matched to a gene: 4. The CDR3, as DNA: TGCGCCAGCAGCGGGGGACAGGGGGGATATGGCTACACCTTC. It codes for CASSGGQGGYGYTF.

The J gene is TRBJ1-1, the V gene TRBV6-2 or TRBV6-3; D is possibly TRBD1 (6 bases). V shed 6 bases and J shed 4 bases, with 15 bases lying between them. Germline V gene sequence: CDR1 MNHEY, CDR2 SVGEGT. The CDR3 contains 14 residues. The CDR3: CASSFSWGPTEAFF. As DNA, the CDR3 is TGTGCCAGCAGCTTTAGTTGGGGGCCCACTGAAGCTTTCTTT.

The V gene is TRBV10-3, the J gene TRBJ1-1; D gene uncertain. Germline V lookup: CDR1 ENHRY, CDR2 SYGVKD. Trimming took off 7 bases at V and 2 bases at J, with 11 bases between the two ends. The CDR3 is made up of 13 amino acids. The CDR3, as DNA: TGTGCCATCAAGGAGGGAATAAACACTGAAGCTTTCTTT. This translates into CAIKEGINTEAFF.

The genes are TRBV19 and TRBJ2-2, with a weak D call TRBD2 (5 bases). The germline V and J ends were trimmed by 10 bases and 3 bases, with 15 bases remaining between them. The CDR3 is 14 residues long. The germline V gene encodes CDR1 LNHDA and CDR2 SQIVND (reference sequence). The CDR3 loop is CATQAGLDTGELFF. The CDR3 nucleotides read TGTGCCACCCAGGCGGGTTTAGACACCGGGGAGCTGTTTTTT. Filled out from reference TRBV19 and TRBJ2-2, the complete variable domain reads DGGITQSPKYLFRKEGQNVTLSCEQNLNHDAMYWYRQDPGQGLRLIYYSQIVNDFQKGDIAEGYSVSREKKESFPLTVTSAQKNPTAFYLCATQAGLDTGELFFGEGSRLTVL.

J is TRBJ1-1 and V is TRBV6-2 or TRBV6-3, with D tentatively TRBD1 (6 bases). The CDR3 has 12 amino acids. Germline loops: CDR1 MNHEY, CDR2 SVGEGT. V lost 5 bases to trimming and J lost 4 bases, with 8 bases between them. The CDR3 spells CASSHRATEAFF. The CDR3 nucleotides are TGTGCCAGCAGTCACAGGGCCACTGAAGCTTTCTTT.

The chain joins TRBV9 to TRBJ2-5; TRBD2 matches 13 bases. Trimming took 0 bases from V and 9 from J; bases not matched to a gene: 11. The CDR3 runs 17 residues. CDR1 and CDR2 from the germline V gene are SGDLS and YYNGEE. The CDR3 reads CASSVGNGLAGAAAQYF. CDR3 sequence (DNA): TGTGCCAGCAGCGTAGGAAATGGACTAGCGGGGGCCGCGGCCCAGTACTTC.

The rearrangement uses TRBV4-3 and TRBJ1-5; 8 bases agree with TRBD1. V lost 4 bases to trimming and J lost 5 bases; unmatched junction nucleotides: 4. Germline values: CDR1 LGHNA, CDR2 YSLEER. CDR3 size: 14 residues. In DNA form, the CDR3 reads TGCGCCAGCAGCCGGTCAGGGGGCGATCAGCCCCAGCATTTT. Residues: CASSRSGGDQPQHF.

The genes are TRBV27 and TRBJ1-6; TRBD1 might be the D (5 bases). The germline gives CDR1 MNHEY, CDR2 SMNVEV (reference sequence). Trimming left V 2 bases short and J 10 bases short, with 12 bases between. CDR3 size: 14 residues. The CDR3 DNA reads TGTGCCAGCAGTTTACAGGGTATGGGATCACCCCTCCACTTT. Protein product: CASSLQGMGSPLHF.

The chain employs TRBV9 and TRBJ2-1, with 7 bases fitting TRBD1. Trimming took 3 bases from V and 7 from J; bases not matched to a gene: 1. Germline V gene sequence: CDR1 SGDLS, CDR2 YYNGEE. This CDR3 contains 12 residues. This CDR3 is CASSARGNEQFF. CDR3 nucleotides: TGTGCCAGCAGCGCCAGGGGGAATGAGCAGTTCTTC.

Remarks on this clone: A read error may account for a junction end that differs from germline. V is TRBV7-9 and J is TRBJ1-5, with TRBD1 matching over 8 bases. CDR1 and CDR2 (germline): SEHNR, FQNEAQ (reference sequence). The CDR3 contains 15 residues. The CDR3 DNA reads TGTGCCAGCAGTTTAGGACAGGGAGGAAGGCAGCCCCAGCATTTT. It is translated as CASSLGQGGRQPQHF.

The rearrangement joins TRBV18 to TRBJ2-1, with TRBD2 as a possible D gene (5 bases). The CDR3 runs to 12 residues. CDR1 and CDR2 from the germline V gene are KGHSH and LQKENI. Trimming removed 10 bases from V and 6 bases from J, with 13 bases in between. The CDR3 protein is CATAAGVNEQFF. The CDR3 DNA reads TGTGCCACGGCGGCCGGGGTCAATGAGCAGTTCTTC.

V and J are TRBV29-1 and TRBJ2-3; 7 bases fit TRBD1. CDR1 SQVTM and CDR2 ANQGSEA come from the germline V gene. After removal of 6 bases from V and 4 bases from J, the junction contained 7 bases not matched to a gene. This CDR3 is built from 13 residues. This CDR3 is CSVKQGSADTQYF. The CDR3 DNA reads as TGCAGCGTAAAACAGGGGAGCGCAGATACGCAGTATTTT.

The chain combines TRBV27 with TRBJ2-2; 8 positions agree with TRBD2. CDR1 is MNHEY and CDR2 is SMNVEV in the germline V gene (reference sequence). This CDR3 comprises 17 residues. The trim removed 5 bases at V and 5 bases at J, leaving 13 bases unmatched. CDR3 sequence reads: CASSTLAGSGRTGELFF. The DNA of the CDR3 is TGTGCCAGCAGTACCCTAGCGGGTTCGGGAAGAACCGGGGAGCTGTTTTTT.

This clone was counted a few times. The chain is built from TRBV9 and TRBJ1-1, with D hard to call. From germline, CDR1 is SGDLS and CDR2 YYNGEE. The CDR3 contains 15 residues. Between the trimmed V and J ends, which lost 4 bases and 1 base, there was a span of 14 bases. CDR3 region: CASSTSGSKNTEAFF. CDR3 nucleotides: TGTGCCAGCAGCACTTCCGGGTCTAAGAACACTGAAGCTTTCTTT.

The CDR3 region has the DNA TGTGCCAGCACCAACGAAGGAGGGCAGAACACTGAAGCTTTCTTT. Translated: CASTNEGGQNTEAFF. The V gene is TRBV6-6, the J gene TRBJ1-1; D uncertain. Between the trimmed V and J ends, which lost 7 bases and 1 base, there was a span of 16 bases. Germline V lookup: CDR1 MNHNY, CDR2 SVGAGI (reference sequence). The CDR3 is 15 amino acids.

The chain employs TRBV5-6 and TRBJ1-2, with 7 bases aligning to TRBD1. V lost 0 bases and J lost 8; bases outside the gene matches: 10. The CDR3 runs to 15 residues. The germline V gene has CDR1 SGHDT and CDR2 YYEEEE. The CDR3 bases are TGTGCCAGCAGCTTGGCCTCTACGACAGGGAGCGGCTACACCTTC. Protein: CASSLASTTGSGYTF.

The chain recombines TRBV6-5 with TRBJ2-3; TRBD1 is a possible D gene (6 bases). The CDR3 spans 12 residues. Germline V gene lookup returns CDR1 MNHEY and CDR2 SVGAGI. V shed 8 bases and J shed 0 bases, with 6 bases lying between them. The CDR3, as DNA: TGTGCCAGCCAGGGGAGCACAGATACGCAGTATTTT. Its translation: CASQGSTDTQYF.

The chain links TRBV5-8 to TRBJ2-1, with a possible D match to TRBD2 (5 bases). Per the germline V gene, CDR1 is SGHTS and CDR2 is YDEGEE. The CDR3 extends over 14 amino acids. Trimming stripped 2 bases from V and 2 bases from J, with 8 bases between. The CDR3 nucleotides read TGTGCCAGCAGCTTAGTAGCGCCCTACAATGAGCAGTTCTTC. This sequence encodes CASSLVAPYNEQFF.

The chain uses TRBV5-5 and TRBJ2-7; the match to TRBD2 covers 10 bases. The V segment lost 2 bases and the J segment 1 base; nucleotides outside the gene matches: 6. CDR3 length: 16 residues. Per the germline V gene, CDR1 is SGHKS and CDR2 is YYEKEE (reference sequence). The CDR3 is CASSFTAGGLSYEQYF. The CDR3 nucleotides read TGTGCCAGCAGCTTTACAGCGGGGGGGCTTTCCTACGAGCAGTACTTC.

The V and J genes are TRBV5-1 and TRBJ1-2, with 8 bases aligning to TRBD1. The CDR3 runs to 13 residues. V shed 4 bases and J 8 bases; nucleotides not matched to a gene: 7. CDR1 SGHRS and CDR2 YFSETQ come from the germline V gene. The chain's CDR3 is CASSPRTGKGYTF. CDR3 DNA sequence: TGCGCCAGCAGCCCGAGGACAGGGAAGGGCTACACCTTC.

The chain links TRBV18 to TRBJ1-1; unclear D gene. V was clipped by 0 bases and J by 5 bases, with 13 bases between them. Germline assignment: CDR1 KGHSH and CDR2 LQKENI. The CDR3 has 15 residues. The DNA for the CDR3 is TGTGCCAGCTCACCACCCAGCGCTCCGGGGACTGAAGCTTTCTTT. Amino acid sequence: CASSPPSAPGTEAFF.

The chain carries TRBV5-4 and TRBJ1-5; the D gene is possibly TRBD1 (5 bases). CDR1 SGHNT and CDR2 YYREEE come from the germline V gene (reference sequence). Trimming took off 5 bases at V and 0 bases at J, with 9 bases between the two ends. CDR3 length: 14 amino acids. CDR3 DNA: TGTGCCAGCAGTTCGGACAATAGCAATCAGCCCCAGCATTTT. Protein: CASSSDNSNQPQHF.

V usage is TRBV9 and J usage is TRBJ1-2; 8 bases are shared with TRBD1. The V gene's germline CDR1 is SGDLS and CDR2 YYNGEE. Trimming at V came to 3 bases and at J to 4 bases, leaving 8 bases not matched to a gene. CDR3 size: 15 residues. CDR3 in DNA: TGTGCCAGCAGCGCAGGGACAGGCGACGTCTATGGCTACACCTTC. Its protein is CASSAGTGDVYGYTF. The variable domain in full, completed from reference TRBV9 and TRBJ1-2, reads DSGVTQTPKHLITATGQRVTLRCSPRSGDLSVYWYQQSLDQGLQFLIQYYNGEERAKGNILERFSAQQFPDLHSELNLSSLELGDSALYFCASSAGTGDVYGYTFGSGTRLTVV.

The V call is TRBV24-1, the J call TRBJ1-5; 8 bases line up with TRBD1. J gave up 0 bases and V 7 bases, and 4 bases lay outside the gene matches. The CDR3 has 15 amino acids. CDR1 is KGHDR, CDR2 SFDVKD, per germline. This CDR3 is CATRGQVYSNQPQHF. The CDR3 coding sequence is TGTGCCACCAGGGGACAGGTCTATAGCAATCAGCCCCAGCATTTT.

This clone was observed a handful of times. This rearrangement joins TRBV7-2 to TRBJ1-2, with 9 bases fitting TRBD1. CDR1 and CDR2 from the germline V gene are SGHTA and FQGNSA. V trimming: 6 bases; J trimming: 8 bases; junction bases outside the gene matches: 13. This CDR3 is built from 15 residues. CDR3 DNA sequence: TGTGCCAGCAGACGCCCGGGACAGGGTGCGGGCGGCTACACCTTC. Translated, it gives CASRRPGQGAGGYTF. Filled out from reference TRBV7-2 and TRBJ1-2, the complete variable domain reads GAGVSQSPSNKVTEKGKDVELRCDPISGHTALYWYRQSLGQGLEFLIYFQGNSAPDKSGLPSDRFSAERTGGSVSTLTIQRTQQEDSAVYLCASRRPGQGAGGYTFGSGTRLTVV.

This chain connects TRBV6-2 or TRBV6-3 to TRBJ1-1; D gene ambiguous. The V and J ends lost 4 bases and 3 bases respectively, with 12 bases between them. Germline lookup yields CDR1 MNHEY and CDR2 SVGEGT. The CDR3 is 14 residues long. CDR3 in DNA: TGTGCCAGCAGTTCCCTGGGCGGGGACACTGAAGCTTTCTTT. Protein: CASSSLGGDTEAFF.